The TCR beta chain under discussion was sequenced for a study of T cells in Graves' hyperthyroidism and ophthalmopathy. Those patients with uncontrolled infection, other autoimmune disease, pregnancy or lactation were excluded. Amplification of TCR beta CDR3 regions used RNA as the template. A set of HTBI primers served as the primers for a first-round RT-PCR of the TCR CDR3. TCRdb itself ran the multiplex PCR reads through MiXCR, one entry per CDR3 protein. The repertoire consists of around 290,000 distinct CDR3 sequences, with over 15% occurring once and the leading ten covering less than 70%. Per germline, CDR1 SGHRS and CDR2 YFSETQ. The CDR3 contains 13 residues. The V end lost 0 bases, the J end lost 7 bases, and 8 bases lay between the germline ends. This clonotype was seen ten or more times.

The clonotype originates from a woman aged 55-69 years with Graves' ophthalmopathy. The chain links TRBV5-1 to TRBJ2-1; no reliable D call. The sample taken for sequencing was blood. CDR3: CASSLGSDNEQFF. In DNA, the CDR3 is TGCGCCAGCAGCTTGGGGTCAGATAATGAGCAGTTCTTC.